The rows below give T cell receptor beta chains drawn from one sample of a study of long-term antiretroviral therapy in people with HIV. TCRdb keeps only in-frame clones here, not all; method: immunoSEQ multiplex PCR. The sample has 25,000 to 30,000 clones; more than 70% are singletons. This specimen was unsorted PBMCs, taken 0.8 years after starting antiretroviral therapy. Receptors were obtained from a young woman with HIV. Both conserved end residues are part of each CDR3. The order of the fields is CDR3 DNA, CDR3 protein, clone size, V gene, J gene, D gene. The D gene is left open where the match is weak. Size is stated for part of the rows, as once, few or many counts, or as a class when the clone is expanded.

CDR3 DNA: TGTGCCACCAGCAGTATACTCACAGGGTGGACCGGGGAGCTGTTTTTT; CDR3 protein: CATSSILTGWTGELFF; clone size: -; V gene: TRBV15; J gene: TRBJ2-2; D gene: -
CDR3 DNA: TGTGCCAGCAGTCACCCCAGGGATGAGCAGTTCTTC; CDR3 protein: CASSHPRDEQFF; clone size: -; V gene: TRBV7-9; J gene: TRBJ2-1; D gene: -
CDR3 DNA: TGTGCCAGCAGCGTAGATCCCACTGGAAACACCATATATTTT; CDR3 protein: CASSVDPTGNTIYF; clone size: -; V gene: TRBV9; J gene: TRBJ1-3; D gene: -
CDR3 DNA: TGTGCCAGCAGTAAAGCGCTAGCGGGGGGAACAGATACGCAGTATTTT; CDR3 protein: CASSKALAGGTDTQYF; clone size: -; V gene: TRBV25-1; J gene: TRBJ2-3; D gene: TRBD2
CDR3 DNA: TGTGCCAGCATCACCCCGGGGGGGGCAGAGCCCCAGCATTTT; CDR3 protein: CASITPGGAEPQHF; clone size: -; V gene: TRBV5-5; J gene: TRBJ1-5; D gene: -
CDR3 DNA: TGTGCCAGCAACCTAAACGGGAAGACTAATGAAAAACTGTTTTTT; CDR3 protein: CASNLNGKTNEKLFF; clone size: -; V gene: TRBV2; J gene: TRBJ1-4; D gene: -
CDR3 DNA: TGTGCCAGCAGCTTAGCGGCCGGAGCGGGGGCTGAGCAGTTCTTC; CDR3 protein: CASSLAAGAGAEQFF; clone size: -; V gene: TRBV7-8; J gene: TRBJ2-1; D gene: TRBD2
CDR3 DNA: TGTGCCAGCAGTGATCTCCGGGGGAACACTGAAGCTTTCTTT; CDR3 protein: CASSDLRGNTEAFF; clone size: once; V gene: TRBV6-1; J gene: TRBJ1-1; D gene: -
CDR3 DNA: TGTGCCATCAGCGTTGGACAGGGGAACACTGAAGCTTTCTTT; CDR3 protein: CAISVGQGNTEAFF; clone size: -; V gene: TRBV10-3; J gene: TRBJ1-1; D gene: TRBD1
CDR3 DNA: TGTGCCAGCAGCTTCTCCGAGACTAACTATGGCTACACCTTC; CDR3 protein: CASSFSETNYGYTF; clone size: -; V gene: TRBV7-9; J gene: TRBJ1-2; D gene: -
CDR3 DNA: TGTGCCAGCGGACTAGGAGGTCTCACTGAAGCTTTCTTT; CDR3 protein: CASGLGGLTEAFF; clone size: -; V gene: TRBV7-2; J gene: TRBJ1-1; D gene: -
CDR3 DNA: TGCAGCGTAGCAGGGGTTATGAACACCGGGGAGCTGTTTTTT; CDR3 protein: CSVAGVMNTGELFF; clone size: -; V gene: TRBV29-1; J gene: TRBJ2-2; D gene: -
CDR3 DNA: TGTGCCAGCAGCGGGGGCTCCAACAGGGTGTTCATCCAAGAGACCCAGTACTTC; CDR3 protein: CASSGGSNRVFIQETQYF; clone size: once; V gene: TRBV5-5; J gene: TRBJ2-5; D gene: -
CDR3 DNA: TGTGCCAGCAGCGCGGGACAGGACGGTTCACCCCTCCACTTT; CDR3 protein: CASSAGQDGSPLHF; clone size: few; V gene: TRBV7-9; J gene: TRBJ1-6; D gene: TRBD1
CDR3 DNA: TGTGCCAGCAGTGACTCGCCAAGGAGGAGCGCAGTCACTGAAGCTTTCTTT; CDR3 protein: CASSDSPRRSAVTEAFF; clone size: -; V gene: TRBV6-4; J gene: TRBJ1-1; D gene: -
CDR3 DNA: TGTGCCAGCAGCTTCCGGGGGGGCTTCGATCAGCCCCAGCATTTT; CDR3 protein: CASSFRGGFDQPQHF; clone size: -; V gene: TRBV5-6; J gene: TRBJ1-5; D gene: -
CDR3 DNA: TGCAGCGCCGGGACAGGAAACTACGAGCAGTACTTC; CDR3 protein: CSAGTGNYEQYF; clone size: -; V gene: TRBV29-1; J gene: TRBJ2-7; D gene: TRBD1
CDR3 DNA: TGTGCCACCAGCAGAGAAAAGGGGTTTAACACTGAAGCTTTCTTT; CDR3 protein: CATSREKGFNTEAFF; clone size: -; V gene: TRBV15; J gene: TRBJ1-1; D gene: -
CDR3 DNA: TGTGCCAGCAGTTACTCAGGGGGCGGGGAAAAACTGTTTTTT; CDR3 protein: CASSYSGGGEKLFF; clone size: -; V gene: TRBV6-5; J gene: TRBJ1-4; D gene: TRBD1
CDR3 DNA: TGCGCCAGCAGCTTGGAGCGATCGAACACCGGGGAGCTGTTTTTT; CDR3 protein: CASSLERSNTGELFF; clone size: -; V gene: TRBV5-1; J gene: TRBJ2-2; D gene: -
CDR3 DNA: TGTGCTAGTGCCATCCTCGGACAGGGGGCGCGAGAGCAGTACTTC; CDR3 protein: CASAILGQGAREQYF; clone size: few; V gene: TRBV12-5; J gene: TRBJ2-7; D gene: TRBD1
CDR3 DNA: TGTGCCACCAGCAGAGATAGGGGTTTCGACCAGAACCCGCAAGAGACCCAGTACTTC; CDR3 protein: CATSRDRGFDQNPQETQYF; clone size: -; V gene: TRBV15; J gene: TRBJ2-5; D gene: -
CDR3 DNA: TGTGCCAGCAGTGATCAGGGGAGAGAGACCCAGTACTTC; CDR3 protein: CASSDQGRETQYF; clone size: -; V gene: TRBV2; J gene: TRBJ2-5; D gene: -
CDR3 DNA: TGTGCCAGTAGTATAGATTTCGGACAGGGTGGCTACACCTTC; CDR3 protein: CASSIDFGQGGYTF; clone size: -; V gene: TRBV19; J gene: TRBJ1-2; D gene: TRBD1
CDR3 DNA: TGTGCCAGCAGCCCCGACCGGGTGTCGTACGAGCAGTACTTC; CDR3 protein: CASSPDRVSYEQYF; clone size: -; V gene: TRBV2; J gene: TRBJ2-7; D gene: -
CDR3 DNA: TGTGCCAGCAGACCAACTAGCGGGGGGGCCCATACGCAGTATTTT; CDR3 protein: CASRPTSGGAHTQYF; clone size: -; V gene: TRBV6-5; J gene: TRBJ2-3; D gene: TRBD2
CDR3 DNA: TGTGCCAGCAGTTGGGGGCCCCAAAATGGCTACACCTTC; CDR3 protein: CASSWGPQNGYTF; clone size: once; V gene: TRBV27; J gene: TRBJ1-2; D gene: -
CDR3 DNA: TGTGCTAGTGGTTTGGGTACAGGGGTTGGAAACACCATATATTTT; CDR3 protein: CASGLGTGVGNTIYF; clone size: -; V gene: TRBV12-5; J gene: TRBJ1-3; D gene: TRBD1
CDR3 DNA: TGTGCCAGCAGCCGGGGGGACCCAAGGGAAAAACTGTTTTTT; CDR3 protein: CASSRGDPREKLFF; clone size: -; V gene: TRBV7-2; J gene: TRBJ1-4; D gene: -
CDR3 DNA: TGTGCCAGCAGCTCCAGCGGGGGGGCCTCACACTCTGGGGCCAACGTCCTGACTTTC; CDR3 protein: CASSSSGGASHSGANVLTF; clone size: -; V gene: TRBV7-2; J gene: TRBJ2-6; D gene: TRBD2
CDR3 DNA: TGTGCCAGCAGTGGGAAGCGCGGACAGCCGAGGGGCACTGAAGCTTTCTTT; CDR3 protein: CASSGKRGQPRGTEAFF; clone size: -; V gene: TRBV27; J gene: TRBJ1-1; D gene: -
CDR3 DNA: TGTGCCAGCAACCGGGGATCACTCTTCTCTGGAAACACCATATATTTT; CDR3 protein: CASNRGSLFSGNTIYF; clone size: -; V gene: TRBV11-2; J gene: TRBJ1-3; D gene: -
CDR3 DNA: TGTGCCAGCAGCTCTCGGGAAGAGCAGTACTTC; CDR3 protein: CASSSREEQYF; clone size: -; V gene: TRBV21-1; J gene: TRBJ2-7; D gene: -
CDR3 DNA: TGTGCCAGCAGCAAAGATTCGGGCAGGGTGCGATATGGCTACACCTTC; CDR3 protein: CASSKDSGRVRYGYTF; clone size: -; V gene: TRBV21-1; J gene: TRBJ1-2; D gene: -
CDR3 DNA: TGTGCCAGCAGCCCCCGTGCGGGGATCGGGGAGCTGTTTTTT; CDR3 protein: CASSPRAGIGELFF; clone size: -; V gene: TRBV13; J gene: TRBJ2-2; D gene: -
CDR3 DNA: TGCAGTGTCAGGCTGAAAAACATTCAGTACTTC; CDR3 protein: CSVRLKNIQYF; clone size: -; V gene: TRBV20-1; J gene: TRBJ2-4; D gene: -
CDR3 DNA: TGTGCCAGCAGTGAAGCTGCAAGCAATCAGCCCCAGCATTTT; CDR3 protein: CASSEAASNQPQHF; clone size: -; V gene: TRBV6-1; J gene: TRBJ1-5; D gene: -
CDR3 DNA: TGTGCCTGGATTAGCGGACAAGCGGGCTCCTATAATTCACCCCTCCACTTT; CDR3 protein: CAWISGQAGSYNSPLHF; clone size: -; V gene: TRBV30; J gene: TRBJ1-6; D gene: -
CDR3 DNA: TGTGCCAGCAGCTCCAAAGGGGGCAGCTCTAATGAAAAACTGTTTTTT; CDR3 protein: CASSSKGGSSNEKLFF; clone size: -; V gene: TRBV5-5; J gene: TRBJ1-4; D gene: TRBD1
CDR3 DNA: TGTGCCAGCAGTTTTCCGACAGCTTCTTCTATGAACACTGAAGCTTTCTTT; CDR3 protein: CASSFPTASSMNTEAFF; clone size: -; V gene: TRBV2; J gene: TRBJ1-1; D gene: -
CDR3 DNA: TGTGCCTGGACCCCGGGACAGGGGGCCTCCTATAATTCACCCCTCCACTTT; CDR3 protein: CAWTPGQGASYNSPLHF; clone size: -; V gene: TRBV30; J gene: TRBJ1-6; D gene: TRBD1
CDR3 DNA: TGTGCCAGCAGCTTACAGGGTGTAAAAGAGACCCAGTACTTC; CDR3 protein: CASSLQGVKETQYF; clone size: -; V gene: TRBV13; J gene: TRBJ2-5; D gene: -
CDR3 DNA: TGTGCCAGCTCACCACTTCCGACAGGGCAAATGGATACGCAGTATTTT; CDR3 protein: CASSPLPTGQMDTQYF; clone size: -; V gene: TRBV18; J gene: TRBJ2-3; D gene: TRBD1
CDR3 DNA: TGTGCCAGCAGTTCGACAGACCTCTGGGGCTACACCTTC; CDR3 protein: CASSSTDLWGYTF; clone size: few; V gene: TRBV6-6; J gene: TRBJ1-2; D gene: -
CDR3 DNA: TGTGCCAGCTCACCGAAGGAGGGACTGGGCACTGAAGCTTTCTTT; CDR3 protein: CASSPKEGLGTEAFF; clone size: -; V gene: TRBV18; J gene: TRBJ1-1; D gene: -
CDR3 DNA: TGTGCCTGTGAGCCGAACACTGAAGCTTTCTTT; CDR3 protein: CACEPNTEAFF; clone size: -; V gene: TRBV30; J gene: TRBJ1-1; D gene: -
CDR3 DNA: TGCAGCGCGCCGAGGGGGAACATTCAGTACTTC; CDR3 protein: CSAPRGNIQYF; clone size: -; V gene: TRBV29-1; J gene: TRBJ2-4; D gene: -
CDR3 DNA: TGTGCCAGCAGGGACAGTTTGAACACTGAAGCTTTCTTT; CDR3 protein: CASRDSLNTEAFF; clone size: -; V gene: TRBV6-6; J gene: TRBJ1-1; D gene: -
CDR3 DNA: TGTGCCAACAAACCGGGACAGGGGTCCTACGAGCAGTACTTC; CDR3 protein: CANKPGQGSYEQYF; clone size: -; V gene: TRBV2; J gene: TRBJ2-7; D gene: TRBD1
CDR3 DNA: TGCGCCAGCAGCTGGGCGTCGGGTTTAGCACCTTATGGCTACACCTTC; CDR3 protein: CASSWASGLAPYGYTF; clone size: -; V gene: TRBV5-1; J gene: TRBJ1-2; D gene: -
CDR3 DNA: TGTGCCAGCTCACCATCGGATGAAAAACTGTTTTTT; CDR3 protein: CASSPSDEKLFF; clone size: once; V gene: TRBV18; J gene: TRBJ1-4; D gene: -
CDR3 DNA: TGTGCCTGGAGCTATCTACCAGGGTATGTCGATGAGCAGTTCTTC; CDR3 protein: CAWSYLPGYVDEQFF; clone size: -; V gene: TRBV30; J gene: TRBJ2-1; D gene: -